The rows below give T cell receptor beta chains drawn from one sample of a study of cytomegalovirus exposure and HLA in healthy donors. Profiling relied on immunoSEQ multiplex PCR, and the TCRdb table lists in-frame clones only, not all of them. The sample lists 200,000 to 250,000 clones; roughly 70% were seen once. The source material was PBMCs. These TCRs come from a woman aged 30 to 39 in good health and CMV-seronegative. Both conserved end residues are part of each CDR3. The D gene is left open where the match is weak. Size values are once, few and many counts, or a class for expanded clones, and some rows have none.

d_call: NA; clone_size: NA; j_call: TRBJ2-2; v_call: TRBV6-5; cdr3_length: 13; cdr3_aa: CASSFRTTGELFF; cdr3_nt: TGTGCCAGCAGTTTCAGAACCACCGGGGAGCTGTTTTTT
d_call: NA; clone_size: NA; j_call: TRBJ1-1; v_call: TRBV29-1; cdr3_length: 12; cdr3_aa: CSVEISNTEAFF; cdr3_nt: TGCAGCGTTGAAATATCGAACACTGAAGCTTTCTTT
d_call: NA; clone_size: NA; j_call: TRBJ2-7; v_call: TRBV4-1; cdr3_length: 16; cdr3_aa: CASSQDSGGHSYEQYF; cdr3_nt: TGCGCCAGCAGCCAAGACTCTGGCGGACACTCCTACGAGCAGTACTTC
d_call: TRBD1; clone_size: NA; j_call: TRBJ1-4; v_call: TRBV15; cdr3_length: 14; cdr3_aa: CATSRDRESEKLFF; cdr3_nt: TGTGCCACCAGCAGGGACAGGGAAAGCGAAAAACTGTTTTTT
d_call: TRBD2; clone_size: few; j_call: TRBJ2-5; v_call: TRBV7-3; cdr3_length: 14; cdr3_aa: CASSFSGTKETQYF; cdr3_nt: TGTGCCAGCAGTTTTTCCGGGACTAAAGAGACCCAGTACTTC
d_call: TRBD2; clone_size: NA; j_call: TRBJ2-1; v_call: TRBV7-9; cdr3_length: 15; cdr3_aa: CASSFGTSGIGEQFF; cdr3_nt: TGTGCCAGCAGCTTCGGGACTAGCGGGATCGGTGAGCAGTTCTTC
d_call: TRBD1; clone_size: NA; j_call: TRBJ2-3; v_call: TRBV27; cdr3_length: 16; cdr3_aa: CASSSPWGQGPDTQYF; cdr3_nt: TGTGCCAGCAGTTCTCCGTGGGGACAGGGACCAGATACGCAGTATTTT
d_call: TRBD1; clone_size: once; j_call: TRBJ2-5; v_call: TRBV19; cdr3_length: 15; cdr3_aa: CASSSPGQAGETQYF; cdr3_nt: TGTGCCAGTAGTTCCCCCGGACAGGCGGGTGAGACCCAGTACTTC
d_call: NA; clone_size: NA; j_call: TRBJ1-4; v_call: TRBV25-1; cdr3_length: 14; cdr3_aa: CASSKSGLGEKLFF; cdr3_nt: TGTGCCAGCAGCAAATCAGGGTTAGGCGAAAAACTGTTTTTT
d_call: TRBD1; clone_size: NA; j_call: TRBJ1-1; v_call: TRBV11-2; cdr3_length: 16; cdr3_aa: CASSLVGVAGGTEAFF; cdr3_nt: TGTGCCAGCAGCTTAGTTGGGGTCGCAGGGGGGACTGAAGCTTTCTTT
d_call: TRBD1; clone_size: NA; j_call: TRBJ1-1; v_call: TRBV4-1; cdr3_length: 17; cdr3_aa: CASSQGQPGGAGTEAFF; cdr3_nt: TGCGCCAGCAGCCAGGGCCAACCAGGGGGCGCGGGCACTGAAGCTTTCTTT
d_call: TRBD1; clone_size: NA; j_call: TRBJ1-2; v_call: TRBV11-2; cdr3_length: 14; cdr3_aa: CASSLATGGSGYTF; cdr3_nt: TGTGCCAGCAGCTTAGCGACAGGGGGCTCTGGCTACACCTTC
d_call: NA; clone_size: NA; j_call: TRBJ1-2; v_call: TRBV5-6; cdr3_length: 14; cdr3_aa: CASSSRAGGRGYTF; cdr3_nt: TGTGCCAGCAGCTCCCGGGCGGGGGGTCGTGGCTACACCTTC
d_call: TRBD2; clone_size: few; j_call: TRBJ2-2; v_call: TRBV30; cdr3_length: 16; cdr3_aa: CAWSRLGTSKVGELFF; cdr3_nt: TGTGCCTGGAGCCGGCTGGGGACTAGTAAGGTCGGGGAGCTGTTTTTT
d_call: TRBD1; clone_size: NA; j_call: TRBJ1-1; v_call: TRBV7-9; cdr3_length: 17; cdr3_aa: CSSSSTGQGVMNTEAFF; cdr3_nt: TGTTCCAGCAGCTCGACCGGACAGGGAGTAATGAACACTGAAGCTTTCTTT
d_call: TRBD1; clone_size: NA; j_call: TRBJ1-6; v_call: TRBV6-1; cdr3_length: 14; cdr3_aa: CASSEGQGVSPLNF; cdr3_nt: TGTGCCAGCAGTGAAGGTCAGGGGGTCTCACCCCTGAACTTT
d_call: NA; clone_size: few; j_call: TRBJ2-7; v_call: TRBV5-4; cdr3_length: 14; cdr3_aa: CASNEQGTRDEQYF; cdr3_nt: TGTGCCAGCAACGAACAGGGTACCCGCGACGAGCAGTACTTC
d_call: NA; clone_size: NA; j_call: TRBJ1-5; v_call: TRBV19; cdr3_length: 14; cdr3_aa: CASSIGQTNQPQHF; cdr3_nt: TGTGCCAGTAGTATAGGGCAGACTAATCAGCCCCAGCATTTT
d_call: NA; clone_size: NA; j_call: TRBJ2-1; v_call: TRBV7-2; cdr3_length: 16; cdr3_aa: CASSITSVGSYNEQFF; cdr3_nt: TGTGCCAGCAGCATAACTAGTGTCGGCTCCTACAATGAGCAGTTCTTC
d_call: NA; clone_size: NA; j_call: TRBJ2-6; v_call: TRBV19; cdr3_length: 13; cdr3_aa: CASRLAGANVLTF; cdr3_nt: TGTGCCAGCCGACTAGCTGGGGCCAACGTCCTGACTTTC
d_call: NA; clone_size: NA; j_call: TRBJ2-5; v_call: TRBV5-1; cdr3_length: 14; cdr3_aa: CASSLAGMQETQYF; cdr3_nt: TGCGCCAGCAGCCTGGCGGGGATGCAAGAGACCCAGTACTTC
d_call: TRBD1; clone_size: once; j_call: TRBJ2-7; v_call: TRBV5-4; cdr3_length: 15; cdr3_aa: CASSTTAGGAYEQYF; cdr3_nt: TGTGCCAGCAGCACTACGGCAGGGGGCGCGTACGAGCAGTACTTC
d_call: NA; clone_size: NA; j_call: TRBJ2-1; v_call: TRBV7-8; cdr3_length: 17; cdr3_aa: CASSSTPPATFRNEQFF; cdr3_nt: TGTGCCAGCAGCTCAACCCCCCCAGCGACCTTTCGCAATGAGCAGTTCTTC
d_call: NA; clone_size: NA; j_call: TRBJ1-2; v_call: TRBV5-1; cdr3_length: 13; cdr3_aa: CASSLQDNYGYTF; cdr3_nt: TGCGCCAGCAGCTTACAGGATAACTATGGCTACACCTTC